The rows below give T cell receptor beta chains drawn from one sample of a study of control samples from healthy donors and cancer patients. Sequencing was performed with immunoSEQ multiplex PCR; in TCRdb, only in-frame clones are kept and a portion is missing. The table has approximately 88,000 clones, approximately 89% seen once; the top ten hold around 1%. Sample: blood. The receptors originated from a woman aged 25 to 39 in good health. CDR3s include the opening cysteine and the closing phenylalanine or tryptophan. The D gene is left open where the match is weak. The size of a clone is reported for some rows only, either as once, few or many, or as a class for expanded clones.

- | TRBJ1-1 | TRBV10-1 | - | TGCGCCAGCAGTGATGCCGGGAATATTGAAGCTTTCTTT | CASSDAGNIEAFF
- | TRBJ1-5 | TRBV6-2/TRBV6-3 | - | TGTGCCAGCAGTTCCGGGACAATTCGTGGGGGGAACCAGCATTTT | CASSSGTIRGGNQHF
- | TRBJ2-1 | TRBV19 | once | TGTGCCAGTAGTAAGGACTACCTTCTATCCTACAATGAGCAGTTCTTC | CASSKDYLLSYNEQFF
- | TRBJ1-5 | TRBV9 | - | TGTGCCAGCAGCGTAGGGACGATAGGCAATCAGCCCCAGCATTTT | CASSVGTIGNQPQHF
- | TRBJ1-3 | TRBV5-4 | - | TGTGCCAGCAGCTCGGACAGAAACACCATATATTTT | CASSSDRNTIYF
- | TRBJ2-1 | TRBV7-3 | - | TGTGCCAGCAGAACCGGACAGTCTGGTGAGCAGTTCTTC | CASRTGQSGEQFF
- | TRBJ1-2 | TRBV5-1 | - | TGCGCCAGCAGCTTGGCCCTCGCCTATGGCTACACCTTC | CASSLALAYGYTF
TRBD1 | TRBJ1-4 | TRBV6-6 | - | TGTGCCAGCAACACAGGGACAGGGAGGGCTAATGAAAAACTGTTTTTT | CASNTGTGRANEKLFF
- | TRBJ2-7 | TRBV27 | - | TGTGCCAGCAGTCCGCCAGGTGGAGGAGGCTACGAGCAGTACTTC | CASSPPGGGGYEQYF
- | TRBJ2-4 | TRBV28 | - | TGTGCCAGCAGCCTGGGGACCGTAAAAAACATTCAGTACTTC | CASSLGTVKNIQYF
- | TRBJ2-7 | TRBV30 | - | TGTGCCTGGAGTGTACGGACCGAGCAGTACTTC | CAWSVRTEQYF
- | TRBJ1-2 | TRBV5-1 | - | TGCGCCAGCAGCTTGGCGTCAGGGGTTGGTGGCTACACCTTC | CASSLASGVGGYTF
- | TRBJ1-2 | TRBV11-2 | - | TGTGCCAGCAGCTTAAACGGCTATGGCTACACCTTC | CASSLNGYGYTF
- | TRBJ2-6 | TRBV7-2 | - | TGTGCCAGCAGCTTGACCAGGGATCCTGGGGCCAACGTCCTGACTTTC | CASSLTRDPGANVLTF
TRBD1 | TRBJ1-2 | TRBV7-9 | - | TGTGCCAGCAGCTTTTCCGGGACAGGGGGCGACGGGGGCTACACCTTC | CASSFSGTGGDGGYTF
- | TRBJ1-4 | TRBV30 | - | TGTGCCTGGAGTGTACGGGGGGGTGGAGAAAAACTGTTTTTT | CAWSVRGGGEKLFF
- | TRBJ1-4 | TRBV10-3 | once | TGTGCCAGTGGTCAGCCAGGGGATGAAAAACTGTTTTTT | CASGQPGDEKLFF
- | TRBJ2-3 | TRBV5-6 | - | TGTGCCAGCAGCTTGCCTAGCACGGATACGCAGTATTTT | CASSLPSTDTQYF
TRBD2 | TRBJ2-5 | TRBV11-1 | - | TGTGCCAGCAGCTTAAGAACGGGAGGGAGACAAGAGACCCAGTACTTC | CASSLRTGGRQETQYF
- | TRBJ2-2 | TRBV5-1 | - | TGCGCCAGCAGCTTGCGGACCACGAACACCGGGGAGCTGTTTTTT | CASSLRTTNTGELFF
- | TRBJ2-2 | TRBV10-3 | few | TGTGCCGCCTCGGCCAGGATCGACCCCAACACCGGGGAGCTGTTTTTT | CAASARIDPNTGELFF
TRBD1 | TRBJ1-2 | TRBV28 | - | TGTGCCAGCACCCTCGGACAGGGAGGGACCTATGGCTACACCTTC | CASTLGQGGTYGYTF
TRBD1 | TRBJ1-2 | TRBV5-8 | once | TGTGCCAGCAGCTTGGGACAAGGGACAGGGGGCAACTATGGCTACACCTTC | CASSLGQGTGGNYGYTF
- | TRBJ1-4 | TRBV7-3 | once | TGTGCCAGCAGCCCTGGGAATGCGGGAAAACTGTTTTTT | CASSPGNAGKLFF
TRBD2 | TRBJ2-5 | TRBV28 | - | TGTGCCAGCAGTGCAGGACTAGCGGCTATTCAAGAGACCCAGTACTTC | CASSAGLAAIQETQYF
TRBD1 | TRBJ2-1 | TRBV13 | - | TGTGCCAGCAGCTTTAACAGGGGGCTCCACAATGAGCAGTTCTTC | CASSFNRGLHNEQFF
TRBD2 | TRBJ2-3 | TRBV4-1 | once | TGCGCCAGCAGCCAAGATTTACGGCCTAGCGGGGCTAGGCATACGCAGTATTTT | CASSQDLRPSGARHTQYF
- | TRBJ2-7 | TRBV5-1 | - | TGCGCCAGCAGCTTTGGTATGGGAGACTACGAGCAGTACTTC | CASSFGMGDYEQYF
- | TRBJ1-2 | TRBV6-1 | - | TGTGCCAGCAGTGATGGCCTCTGGTATGGCTACACCTTC | CASSDGLWYGYTF
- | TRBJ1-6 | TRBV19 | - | TGTGCCAGTAGTATCACTCTGAACAGGGAGAATTCACCCCTCCACTTT | CASSITLNRENSPLHF
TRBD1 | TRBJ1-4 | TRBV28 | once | TGTGCCAGCAGCTACGGACAGGGGCGGGAAAAACTGTTTTTT | CASSYGQGREKLFF
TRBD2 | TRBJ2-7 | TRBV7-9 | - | TGTGCCAGCAGCTACAGGACTAGCGGGGTGAGAGAGCAGTACTTC | CASSYRTSGVREQYF
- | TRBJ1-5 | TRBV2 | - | TGTGCCAGCAGTGAAGACGGGGTCCCTTATCAGCCCCAGCATTTT | CASSEDGVPYQPQHF
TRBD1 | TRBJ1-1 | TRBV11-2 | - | TGTGCCAGCAGCTTAGGACAGGGAACTTCTGCAGGAGCTTTCTTT | CASSLGQGTSAGAFF
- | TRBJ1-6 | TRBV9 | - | TGTGCCAGCAGCGTAGATTTCTCGAATAATTCACCCCTCCACTTT | CASSVDFSNNSPLHF
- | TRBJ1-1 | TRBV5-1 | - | TGCGCCAGCAGCTTGGTCGTCGGGAGGGACACTGAAGCTTTCTTT | CASSLVVGRDTEAFF
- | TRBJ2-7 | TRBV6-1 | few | TGTGCCAGCAGTGAGGGGGCAGCGAGCTACGAGCAGTACTTC | CASSEGAASYEQYF
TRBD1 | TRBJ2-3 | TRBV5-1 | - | TGCGCCAGCAGCAAGGGACAGCCTACAGATACGCAGTATTTT | CASSKGQPTDTQYF
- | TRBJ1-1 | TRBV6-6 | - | TGTGCCAGTATTAGTCCTTCACAGGGGAACACTGAAGCTTTCTTT | CASISPSQGNTEAFF
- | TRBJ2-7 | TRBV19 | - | TGTGCCAGTAGTATGACGGGATCCTACGAGCAGTACTTC | CASSMTGSYEQYF
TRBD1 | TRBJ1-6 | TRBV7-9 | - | TGTGCCAGCAGCCCGCCTCAGGCAGGGGGCTTCGGGAATTCACCCCTCCACTTT | CASSPPQAGGFGNSPLHF
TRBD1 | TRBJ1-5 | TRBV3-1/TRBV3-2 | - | TGTGCCAGCAGCCAGTCCCCGGGACAGGGGCTAGCCCAGCATTTT | CASSQSPGQGLAQHF
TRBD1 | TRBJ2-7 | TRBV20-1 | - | TGCAGTGCTAGTGGGATGGGGGACAGCGGTCACGAGCAGTACTTC | CSASGMGDSGHEQYF
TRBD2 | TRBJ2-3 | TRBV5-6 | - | TGTGCCAGCAGCTTGCAGAGGGGAGGGTATACGCAGTATTTT | CASSLQRGGYTQYF
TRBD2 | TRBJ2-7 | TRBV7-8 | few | TGTGCCAGCAGGCAACTAGCGGGGGCGAGCTCCTACGAGCAGTACTTC | CASRQLAGASSYEQYF
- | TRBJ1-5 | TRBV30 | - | TGTGCCTGGAGTGGGGCCCTCATGGGTCAGCCCCAGCATTTT | CAWSGALMGQPQHF
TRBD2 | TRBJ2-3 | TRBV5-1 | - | TGCGCCAGCAGCTTGGTGTCCGGGAGGACAGATACGCAGTATTTT | CASSLVSGRTDTQYF
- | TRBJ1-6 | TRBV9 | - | TGTGCCAGCAGCATAGGATCGGGGGGCTATAATTCACCCCTCCACTTT | CASSIGSGGYNSPLHF
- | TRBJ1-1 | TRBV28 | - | TGTGCCAGCAGGGGGGAGCCGAGGATTGAAGCTTTCTTT | CASRGEPRIEAFF
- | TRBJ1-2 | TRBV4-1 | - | TGCGCCAGCAGCCAATATGACAGACCAACCGGCGGCTACACCTTC | CASSQYDRPTGGYTF
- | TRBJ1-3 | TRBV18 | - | TGTGCCAGCTCACCTCAGGGAAACACCATATATTTT | CASSPQGNTIYF
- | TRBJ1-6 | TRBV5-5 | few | TGTGCCAGCAGCCTAGGTCCAGAACCATATTCACCCCTCCACTTT | CASSLGPEPYSPLHF